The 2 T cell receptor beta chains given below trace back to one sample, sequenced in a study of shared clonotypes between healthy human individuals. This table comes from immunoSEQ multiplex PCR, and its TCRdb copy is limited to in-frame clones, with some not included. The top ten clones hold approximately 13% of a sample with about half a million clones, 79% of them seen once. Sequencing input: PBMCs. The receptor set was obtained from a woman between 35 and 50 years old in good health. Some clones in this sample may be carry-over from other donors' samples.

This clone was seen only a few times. The CDR3 DNA reads as TGTGCCAGCGGCCCTCGTCTTCCAGGACAGGCGAACACCGGGGAGCTGTTTTTT. Translated, it gives CASGPRLPGQANTGELFF. The gene calls are TRBV27 and TRBJ2-2; 7 bases align to TRBD1. V dropped 8 bases and J dropped 0; count of bases not matched to a gene: 15. This CDR3 comprises 18 residues. Germline V gene data show CDR1 as MNHEY and CDR2 as SMNVEV (reference sequence).

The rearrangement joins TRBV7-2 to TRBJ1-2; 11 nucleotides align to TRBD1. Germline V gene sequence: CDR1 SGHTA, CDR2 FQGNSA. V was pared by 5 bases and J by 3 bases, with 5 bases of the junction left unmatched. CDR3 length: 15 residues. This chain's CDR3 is CASSQGTGGHYGYTF. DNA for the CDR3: TGTGCCAGCAGCCAAGGGACAGGGGGGCACTATGGCTACACCTTC.